This TCR beta chain emerged from a study of cytomegalovirus exposure and HLA in healthy donors. Study-level information: From 190 million or so T cells, an earlier analysis saw 120 million or so unique TCR beta sequences. Findings and caveats of the study: Later analysis associated a missense DCLRE1C variant with TCR beta V- and J-gene trimming.

Comment on this clone: Its antigen is currently unknown.

The germline V and J ends were trimmed by 6 bases and 5 bases, with 13 bases remaining between them. In germline, CDR1 is MDHEN, CDR2 SYDVKM. The CDR3 contains 14 residues. With 60 Vbeta and 13 Jbeta primers, the PCR was carried out. Sequencing used immunoSEQ multiplex PCR; TCRdb keeps in-frame clones, though not all of them. There are fewer than 200,000 clones in the sample; more than 65% occur only once, and about 3.1% lies in the top ten. Specimen: PBMCs. The chain employs TRBV28 and TRBJ1-4, with D possibly TRBD1 on 5 matching bases. The receptor was derived from a female donor in good health and CMV-seronegative. The CDR3 protein is CASSMGGPNEKLFF. CDR3 DNA sequence: TGTGCCAGCAGCATGGGGGGACCAAATGAAAAACTGTTTTTT.